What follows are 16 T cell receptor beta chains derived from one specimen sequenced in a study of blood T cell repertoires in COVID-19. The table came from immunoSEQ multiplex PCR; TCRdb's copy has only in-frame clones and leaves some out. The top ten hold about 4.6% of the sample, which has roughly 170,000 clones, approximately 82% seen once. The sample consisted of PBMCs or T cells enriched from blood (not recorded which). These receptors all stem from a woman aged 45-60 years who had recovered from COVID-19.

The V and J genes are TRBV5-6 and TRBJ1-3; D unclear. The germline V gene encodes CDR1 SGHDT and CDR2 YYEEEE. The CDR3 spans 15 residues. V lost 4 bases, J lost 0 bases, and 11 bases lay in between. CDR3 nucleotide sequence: TGTGCCAGCAGCCCGCTCGGGAACTCTGGAAACACCATATATTTT. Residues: CASSPLGNSGNTIYF.

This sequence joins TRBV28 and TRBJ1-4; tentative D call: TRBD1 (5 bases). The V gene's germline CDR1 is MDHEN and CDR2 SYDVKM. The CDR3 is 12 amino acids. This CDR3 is CASGRGNEKLFF. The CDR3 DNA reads TGTGCGTCAGGACGGGGGAATGAAAAACTGTTTTTT.

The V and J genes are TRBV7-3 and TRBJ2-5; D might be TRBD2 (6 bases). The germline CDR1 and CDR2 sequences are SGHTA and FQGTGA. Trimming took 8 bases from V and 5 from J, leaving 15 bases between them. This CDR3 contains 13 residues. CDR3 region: CASGSGVEETQYF. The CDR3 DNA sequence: TGTGCCAGCGGTTCGGGGGTGGAGGAGACCCAGTACTTC. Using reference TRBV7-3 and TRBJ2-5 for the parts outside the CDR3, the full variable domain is GAGVSQTPSNKVTEKGKYVELRCDPISGHTALYWYRQSLGQGPEFLIYFQGTGAADDSGLPNDRFFAVRPEGSVSTLKIQRTERGDSAVYLCASGSGVEETQYFGPGTRLLVL.

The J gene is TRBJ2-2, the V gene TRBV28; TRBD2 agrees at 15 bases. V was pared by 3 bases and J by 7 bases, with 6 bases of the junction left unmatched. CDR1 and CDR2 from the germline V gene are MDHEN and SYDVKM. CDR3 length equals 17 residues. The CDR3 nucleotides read TGTGCCAGCAGTTTCACCGGACTAGCGGGAGGGCACGGGGAGCTGTTTTTT. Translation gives CASSFTGLAGGHGELFF.

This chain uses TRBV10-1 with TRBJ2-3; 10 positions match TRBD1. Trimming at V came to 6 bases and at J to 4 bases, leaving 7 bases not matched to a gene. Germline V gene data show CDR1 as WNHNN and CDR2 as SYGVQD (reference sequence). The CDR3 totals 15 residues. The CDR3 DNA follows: TGCGCCAGCAGACCGGGAGGACAGGGGGCAGATACGCAGTATTTT. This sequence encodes CASRPGGQGADTQYF.

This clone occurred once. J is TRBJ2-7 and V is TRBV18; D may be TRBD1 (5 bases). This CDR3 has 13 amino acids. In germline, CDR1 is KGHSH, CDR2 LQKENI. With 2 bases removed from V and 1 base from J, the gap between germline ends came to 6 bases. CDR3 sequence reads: CASSPGASYEQYV. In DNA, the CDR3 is TGTGCCAGCTCACCAGGGGCATCCTACGAGCAGTACGTC.

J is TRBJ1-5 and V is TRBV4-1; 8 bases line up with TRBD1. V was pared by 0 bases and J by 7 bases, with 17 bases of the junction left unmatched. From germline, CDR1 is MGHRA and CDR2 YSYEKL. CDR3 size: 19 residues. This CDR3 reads CASSQDPRQGAGVKQPQHF. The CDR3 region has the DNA TGCGCCAGCAGCCAAGATCCGAGGCAGGGGGCGGGAGTGAAACAGCCCCAGCATTTT.

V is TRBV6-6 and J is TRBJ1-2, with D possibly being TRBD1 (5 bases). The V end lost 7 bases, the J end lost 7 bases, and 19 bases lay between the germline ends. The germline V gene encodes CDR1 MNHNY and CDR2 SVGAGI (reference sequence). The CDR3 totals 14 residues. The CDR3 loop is CASTAGGRASGYTF. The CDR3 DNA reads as TGTGCCAGCACCGCCGGGGGTAGGGCTAGTGGCTACACCTTC.

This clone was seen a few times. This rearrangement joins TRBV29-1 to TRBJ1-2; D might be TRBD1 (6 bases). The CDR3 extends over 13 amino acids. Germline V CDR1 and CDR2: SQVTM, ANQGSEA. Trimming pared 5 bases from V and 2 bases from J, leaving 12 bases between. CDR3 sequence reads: CSVRTALNYGYTF. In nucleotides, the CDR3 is TGCAGCGTTCGGACAGCCCTCAACTATGGCTACACCTTC.

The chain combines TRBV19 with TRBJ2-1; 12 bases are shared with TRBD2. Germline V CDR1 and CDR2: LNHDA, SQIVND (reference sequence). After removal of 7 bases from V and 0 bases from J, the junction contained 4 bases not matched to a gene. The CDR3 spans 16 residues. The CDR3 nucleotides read TGTGCCAGTATGGGACTAGCGGGCTCCTCCTACAATGAGCAGTTCTTC. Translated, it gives CASMGLAGSSYNEQFF.

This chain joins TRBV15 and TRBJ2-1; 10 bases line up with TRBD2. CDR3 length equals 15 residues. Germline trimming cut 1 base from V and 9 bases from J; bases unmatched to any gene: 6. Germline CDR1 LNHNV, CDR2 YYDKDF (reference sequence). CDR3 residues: CATSRGQREGLEQFF. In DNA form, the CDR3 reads TGTGCCACCAGCAGAGGTCAGCGGGAGGGCCTTGAGCAGTTCTTC.

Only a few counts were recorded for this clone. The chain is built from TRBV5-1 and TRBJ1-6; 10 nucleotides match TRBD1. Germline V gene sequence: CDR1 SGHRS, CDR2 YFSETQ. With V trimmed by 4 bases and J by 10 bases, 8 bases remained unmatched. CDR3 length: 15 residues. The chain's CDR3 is CASSTATGGQSPLHF. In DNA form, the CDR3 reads TGCGCCAGCAGCACAGCGACAGGGGGCCAATCACCCCTCCACTTT. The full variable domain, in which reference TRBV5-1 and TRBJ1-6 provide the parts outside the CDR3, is KAGVTQTPRYLIKTRGQQVTLSCSPISGHRSVSWYQQTPGQGLQFLFEYFSETQRNKGNFPGRFSGRQFSNSRSEMNVSTLELGDSALYLCASSTATGGQSPLHFGNGTRLTVT.

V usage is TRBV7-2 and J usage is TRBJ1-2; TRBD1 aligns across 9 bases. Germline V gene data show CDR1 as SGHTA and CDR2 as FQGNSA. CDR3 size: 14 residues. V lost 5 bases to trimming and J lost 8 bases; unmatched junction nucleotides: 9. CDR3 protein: CASSPTGTGLGYTF. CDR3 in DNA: TGTGCCAGCAGCCCGACGGGGACAGGGCTCGGCTACACCTTC.

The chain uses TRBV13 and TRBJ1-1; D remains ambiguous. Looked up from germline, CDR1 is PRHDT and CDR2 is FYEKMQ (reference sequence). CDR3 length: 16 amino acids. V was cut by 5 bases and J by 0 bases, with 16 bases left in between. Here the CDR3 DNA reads TGTGCCAGCAGCCGAACTTCGACACCGATGAACACTGAAGCTTTCTTT. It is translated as CASSRTSTPMNTEAFF. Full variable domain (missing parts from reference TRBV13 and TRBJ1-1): AAGVIQSPRHLIKEKRETATLKCYPIPRHDTVYWYQQGPGQDPQFLISFYEKMQSDKGSIPDRFSAQQFSDYHSELNMSSLELGDSALYFCASSRTSTPMNTEAFFGQGTRLTVV.

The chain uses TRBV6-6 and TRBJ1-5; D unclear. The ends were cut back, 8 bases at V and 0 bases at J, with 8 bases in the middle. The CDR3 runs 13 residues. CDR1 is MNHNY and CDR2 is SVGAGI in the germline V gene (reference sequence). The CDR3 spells CASCRDSNQPQHF. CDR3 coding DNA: TGTGCCAGCTGCCGCGATAGCAATCAGCCCCAGCATTTT.

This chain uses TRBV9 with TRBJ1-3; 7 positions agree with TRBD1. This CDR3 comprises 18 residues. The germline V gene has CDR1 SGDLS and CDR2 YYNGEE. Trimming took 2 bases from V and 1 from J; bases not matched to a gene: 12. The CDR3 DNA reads TGTGCCAGCAGCGTCTCCGGAAGGGCACAGGGGTCTGGAAACACCATATATTTT. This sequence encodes CASSVSGRAQGSGNTIYF.